The 2 T cell receptor beta chains below all came from one sample that was sequenced in a study of CXCR3-negative and CXCR3-positive naive CD8 T cells. Study outcomes and limitations: Researchers report that CXCR3-positive naive cells carry more hydrophobic TRB CDR3s than CXCR3-negative naive cells.

Preparation of TRB cDNA libraries relied on 5' RACE carrying UMI labels. TCRdb reprocessed the 5' RACE reads; each CDR3 protein has one entry and no DNA is given. This sample contains about 110,000 distinct CDR3 sequences. These receptors have no identified antigens. Sequenced input: naive CXCR3+ CD8+ T cells from blood. Regarding subset: CD45RO-CCR7+CD27+CD95- naive CD8+ T cells expressing CXCR3 (TNR3+). The receptor source for this set is a human donor in good health. Some clones in this sample may be carry-over from other donors' samples.

V and J are TRBV6-5 and TRBJ1-2; TCRdb calls TRBD1, which cannot be checked without DNA. Germline CDR1 MNHEY, CDR2 SVGAGI. The CDR3 covers 12 residues. CDR3 in amino acids: CASRTGLAGYTF.

The gene calls are TRBV20-1 and TRBJ2-2. The CDR3 runs to 11 residues. CDR1 DFQATT and CDR2 SNEGSKA come from the germline V gene (reference sequence). The chain's CDR3 is CSASPRGELFF.